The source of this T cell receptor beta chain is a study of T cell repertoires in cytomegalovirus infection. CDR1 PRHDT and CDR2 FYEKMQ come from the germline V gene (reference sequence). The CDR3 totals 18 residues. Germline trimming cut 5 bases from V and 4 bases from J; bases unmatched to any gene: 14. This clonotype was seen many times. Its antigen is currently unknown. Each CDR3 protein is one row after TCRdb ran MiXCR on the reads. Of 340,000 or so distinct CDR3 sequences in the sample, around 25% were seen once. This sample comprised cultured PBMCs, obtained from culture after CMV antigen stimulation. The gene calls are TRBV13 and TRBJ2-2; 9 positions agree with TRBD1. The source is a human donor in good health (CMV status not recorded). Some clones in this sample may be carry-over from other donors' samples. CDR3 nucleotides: TGTGCCAGCAGCGTCCAAACAGGGGGCGGCCGGACCACCGGGGAGCTGTTTTTT. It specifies CASSVQTGGGRTTGELFF.